This entry concerns a single T cell receptor (beta chain). This clonotype was seen a handful of times. The target of this receptor is not known. There are no base qualities to consult, and no much larger clone falls within one base. Library method: 5' RACE. This sample was sequenced with an Illumina HiSeq 2500. A second 7 to 11 cycle PCR used a sample-barcoded 5' primer and a J-beta primer mix. Each TCR beta cDNA molecule received a unique molecular identifier from a template-switch 5' adaptor carrying 12 random nucleotides. Each sample yielded at least 3 million CDR3-containing paired-end reads. First-strand cDNA was synthesized from all RNA with the Mint cDNA synthesis kit, primed by a TRBC-specific oligonucleotide. Following uracil-DNA glycosylase treatment, a first 18-cycle PCR with universal primers M1SS and BC2_uni_R was performed on all cDNA. The study's processing was this. For normalization, 1 million high-quality reads, each with a distinct molecular identifier, were randomly selected from each sample. Instead of being binned into consensus sequences, reads that shared molecular identifiers were thrown out. MiTCR, run with a Q25 quality threshold and the strictest error-elimination algorithm, handled CDR3 identification, clonotype clustering and error correction. A nonparametric unseen species model with Euler transformation was used to estimate a lower bound on total TCR beta diversity. TCRdb itself trimmed the public reads at Q25 with fastp, ran MiXCR and retained productive beta chains. Each entry is one CDR3 protein sequence, shown with its most common DNA and genes. Clone size and V and J calls follow TCRdb, not the original study. This sample holds approximately 320,000 distinct CDR3 sequences; around 27% were observed only once. The top ten hold around 30% of the sample.

CDR1 and CDR2, per the germline V gene (reference sequence), are LNHDA and SQIVND. V loses 6 bases of germline sequence and J loses 1 base, and the interval between the two ends is 13 bases. Including the terminal cysteine and phenylalanine, the CDR3 comprises 15 residues. Of all the DNA, just the CDR3 is kept, 45 bases in frame from base 1. The approximately 41 donors, aged roughly 6 to 95 years, were systemically healthy Caucasian individuals from Russia. Each donor gave ten milliliters of peripheral blood, drawn into EDTA-treated Vacutainer tubes. PBMCs were isolated by Ficoll-Paque density-gradient centrifugation, with at least 6 million obtained per sample. Trizol reagent was used to extract total RNA from the PBMCs, yielding at least 5 micrograms per sample. For every donor, an aliquot of PBMCs went through flow cytometry to measure the percentages of naive CD45RAhigh/CD27high T cells. This specimen comes from a study of blood T cells in healthy people across ages (dated by TCRdb to between 2015 and 2017). With regard to the full study: In model experiments, template switching captured about one uniquely barcoded TCR beta cDNA molecule for every two T cells. Using deep sequencing normalized with unique cDNA molecular identifiers, the study measured how TCR beta repertoire diversity changes with age. The donors were split into four age groups: young (average 16 years), middle-aged (about 40), aged (roughly 60) and long-lived (about 82). To avoid experimental bias, donors of different ages were distributed randomly across sequencing lanes. The study analyzed two additional independent replicas of 1 million unique cDNA reads from the same blood draw for two donors, one aged 18 to 29 and one aged 80 or older. Summary of the overall study and its limitations: Compared with the aged group, the long-lived group had more naive CD4+ T cells, fewer expanded clones and increased TCR diversity, suggesting age selection. As age increased, observed TCR beta diversity per million T cells dropped in a roughly linear way, and a significant reduction was already evident by age approximately 40. The percentage of naive T cells measured by flow cytometry correlated strongly with observed TCR beta diversity. Bulk unsorted PBMC profiling prevented conclusive comparison of naive and antigen-experienced compartments. Estimates of total diversity based on one million sequenced T cells were considered lower bounds and underestimates. Donor CMV infection status was unknown, potentially confounding age-related changes in expanded clonotypes.

This chain joins TRBV19 to TRBJ2-1, with TRBD2 perhaps the D gene, on 5 matching bases. The TCR was taken from a woman aged 70-85 years in good health. The specimen sequenced was blood. The CDR3 region has the sequence CASSPSPGSYNEQFF. The nucleotides are TGTGCCAGTAGCCCCTCCCCGGGGTCCTACAATGAGCAGTTCTTC.